This TCR beta chain was identified during a study of T cell repertoires in cytomegalovirus infection. Overall study context: Public TCR beta signatures indicated both CMV infection and matching HLA type.

CDR1 and CDR2 (germline): SQVTM, ANQGSEA. V shed 6 bases, J shed 7 bases, and the junction held 8 bases outside the gene matches. This CDR3 has 14 amino acids. TCRdb re-derived calls from the reads in MiXCR, one entry per CDR3 protein. The data contain about 210,000 distinct CDR3 sequences, around 6.4% of them singletons. Study-level results: HLA-C-restricted CMV-specific TCR beta clonotypes were dominant in the ex vivo response.

Regarding this clonotype: Its antigen is unknown. A read error may be the cause here, since a much bigger clone is one base away. The conserved final phenylalanine or tryptophan is absent from the CDR3, which likely points to a read error.

The specimen sequenced was PBMCs. The TCR sequence derives from a human donor in good health (CMV status not recorded). Some clones in this sample may be carry-over from other donors' samples. The chain recombines TRBV29-1 with TRBJ2-7; 14 bases align to TRBD2. CDR3 nucleotide sequence: TGCAGCGTGACTAGCGGGGGGGCACCCAGGGAGCAGTACTAC. Protein: CSVTSGGAPREQYY.